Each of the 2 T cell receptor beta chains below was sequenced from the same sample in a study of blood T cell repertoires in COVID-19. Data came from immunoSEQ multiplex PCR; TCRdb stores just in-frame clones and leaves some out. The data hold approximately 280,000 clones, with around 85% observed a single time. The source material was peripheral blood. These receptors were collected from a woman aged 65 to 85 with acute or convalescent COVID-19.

The CDR3 is CASSLVSGGAETQYF. Written as DNA, the CDR3 is TGTGCCAGCAGCCTGGTTTCCGGGGGTGCAGAGACCCAGTACTTC. V usage is TRBV3-1 (or the pseudogene TRBV3-2) and J usage is TRBJ2-5; TRBD2 might be the D (6 bases). CDR1 and CDR2 (germline): LGHDT, YNNKEL (reference sequence). The CDR3 runs 15 residues. Trimming cost V 4 bases and J 4 bases, with 16 bases left between them.

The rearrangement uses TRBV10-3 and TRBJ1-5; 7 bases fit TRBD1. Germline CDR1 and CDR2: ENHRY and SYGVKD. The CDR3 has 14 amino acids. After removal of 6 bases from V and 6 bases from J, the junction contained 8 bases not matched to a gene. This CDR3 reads CAISPDRVGQPQHF. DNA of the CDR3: TGTGCCATCAGCCCTGACAGGGTTGGTCAGCCCCAGCATTTT.